The present T cell receptor (beta chain) was sequenced within a study of T cells expressing NK-cell markers. The length of the CDR3 is 14 residues. Germline-derived CDR1 and CDR2 are MNHEY and SMNVEV (reference sequence). Study conclusions and caveats: HCMV specificity was not established for the expanded NKG2C+ T cell clones. Among a few donors, these clonotypes also ranked first in the CD3+CD56-NKG2C+ fraction. NKG2C+ dominant clonotype frequencies in about six donors were roughly 1.0-7.5% of CD8+ T cells.

Of note for this clonotype: The antigen remains unidentified.

TCRdb re-called the 5' RACE reads and gives one entry per CDR3 protein, without DNA. This sample's table reports about 170,000 distinct CDR3 sequences. Material: blood T cells: a sorted CD56 or NKG2C T cell subset, CD4+ or CD8+ T cells, or bulk PBMC T cells (not recorded which). The chain carries TRBV27 and TRBJ2-7. The source is a man aged 18 to 69 in good health. CDR3 in amino acids: CASRVATVSYEQYF.